Below, 4 T cell receptor beta chains from the same sample are listed, as sequenced in a study of control samples from healthy donors and cancer patients. Here immunoSEQ multiplex PCR was the method, and the copy in TCRdb shows in-frame clones only, minus some. The sample shows about 150,000 clones, about 95% of them seen only once. Sequenced: PBMCs. Every receptor here comes from a man in his fifties or sixties with colorectal cancer.

The chain links TRBV30 to TRBJ1-5, with D possibly being TRBD1 (5 bases). The CDR3 totals 13 residues. The V end lost 0 bases, the J end lost 9 bases, and 12 bases lay between the germline ends. Germline CDR1 reads GTSNPN; CDR2 reads SVGIG (reference sequence). The CDR3 loop reads CAWSVKQDTPQHF. The DNA for the CDR3 is TGTGCCTGGAGTGTTAAACAGGACACGCCCCAGCATTTT. Complete variable domain (other parts from reference TRBV30 and TRBJ1-5): SQTIHQWPATLVQPVGSPLSLECTVEGTSNPNLYWYRQAAGRGLQLLFYSVGIGQISSEVPQNLSASRPQDRQFILSSKKLLLSDSGFYLCAWSVKQDTPQHFGDGTRLSIL.

This rearrangement joins TRBV19 to TRBJ2-3; 8 positions agree with TRBD1. V lost 1 base and J lost 1; bases outside the gene matches: 4. Germline CDR1 and CDR2: LNHDA and SQIVND (reference sequence). The CDR3 loop spans 16 amino acids. The CDR3 sequence is CASSIGVTGGTDTQYF. For the CDR3, the DNA is TGTGCCAGTAGTATAGGAGTGACAGGGGGCACAGATACGCAGTATTTT.

This chain uses TRBV7-2 with TRBJ2-5; maybe TRBD1 (6 bases). Germline V lookup: CDR1 SGHTA, CDR2 FQGNSA. The CDR3 covers 14 residues. Between the trimmed V and J ends, which lost 1 base and 4 bases, there was a span of 10 bases. The CDR3 region is CASSLGGPGETQYF. The CDR3 DNA reads TGTGCCAGCAGCTTAGGGGGGCCGGGAGAGACCCAGTACTTC.

The rearrangement uses TRBV6-6 and TRBJ2-5; TRBD1 might be the D (5 bases). Germline V gene sequence: CDR1 MNHNY, CDR2 SVGAGI (reference sequence). Trimming removed 2 bases from V and 5 bases from J, with 6 bases in between. The CDR3 consists of 12 residues. CDR3 loop: CASSYQGETQYF. CDR3 bases: TGTGCCAGCAGTTACCAGGGCGAGACCCAGTACTTC.